This TCR beta chain originates from a study of beta chain features in type 1 diabetes. J gave up 3 bases and V 6 bases, and 11 bases lay outside the gene matches. There are 15 residues in the CDR3. Germline CDR1 and CDR2: MDHEN and SYDVKM. Expressed TCRB transcripts were sequenced because the isolated RNA had all been reverse transcribed beforehand. Sequencing used immunoSEQ multiplex PCR; TCRdb keeps in-frame clones, though not all of them. Of a few hundred thousand clones listed, 10% to 15% were seen once; the top ten hold 0.017%. There are a few counts of this clone. The sequenced material came from naive CD4+ T cells from blood. The receptor's source is a man between 18 and 29 years old in good health. This chain connects TRBV28 to TRBJ2-7, with 7 bases aligning to TRBD1. The CDR3 coding sequence is TGTGCCAGCAGGCGACAGGGTCCGAGGGGCTACGAGCAGTACTTC. Its protein is CASRRQGPRGYEQYF.